The rows below give T cell receptor beta chains drawn from one sample of a study of human T cells and chemical hapten exposure. Using its own MiXCR run on the RACE reads, TCRdb lists one record per CDR3 protein. This table holds about 99,000 distinct CDR3 sequences, approximately 13% found once. This material consisted of whole blood, taken in connection with sensitization to the hapten diphenylcyclopropenone (DPC). The receptor set was obtained from a woman in her forties with alopecia areata. Some clones in this sample may be carry-over from other donors' samples. CDR3s include the opening cysteine and the closing phenylalanine or tryptophan. Fields, in order: V gene, J gene, CDR3 length, CDR3 protein.

v_call: TRBV28
j_call: TRBJ2-1
cdr3_length: 15
cdr3_aa: CASRYGTGAYNEQFF

v_call: TRBV6-2/TRBV6-3
j_call: TRBJ2-2
cdr3_length: 13
cdr3_aa: CASRLLNTGELFF

v_call: TRBV20-1
j_call: TRBJ2-7
cdr3_length: 16
cdr3_aa: CSARDILGRSSYEQYF

v_call: TRBV11-2
j_call: TRBJ2-1
cdr3_length: 19
cdr3_aa: CASSLDSKGQGVNNNEQFF

v_call: TRBV5-4
j_call: TRBJ2-7
cdr3_length: 13
cdr3_aa: CASSIGTDYEQYF

v_call: TRBV7-2
j_call: TRBJ2-5
cdr3_length: 16
cdr3_aa: CASSPPGNRRGETQYF

v_call: TRBV20-1
j_call: TRBJ2-1
cdr3_length: 14
cdr3_aa: CSASQGTSNNEQFF

v_call: TRBV28
j_call: TRBJ2-6
cdr3_length: 15
cdr3_aa: CASMTPSSGANVLTF

v_call: TRBV10-3
j_call: TRBJ2-3
cdr3_length: 14
cdr3_aa: CAISESAGTDTQYF

v_call: TRBV20-1
j_call: TRBJ1-6
cdr3_length: 13
cdr3_aa: CSVGVTVNSPLHF

v_call: TRBV18
j_call: TRBJ1-5
cdr3_length: 13
cdr3_aa: CASSPQGDQPQHF

v_call: TRBV6-5
j_call: TRBJ2-3
cdr3_length: 17
cdr3_aa: CASRGNSGSLLRDTQYF

v_call: TRBV6-2/TRBV6-3
j_call: TRBJ2-7
cdr3_length: 14
cdr3_aa: CASSPGQGAYEQYF

v_call: TRBV28
j_call: TRBJ1-1
cdr3_length: 13
cdr3_aa: CASSLYSGTEAFF

v_call: TRBV20-1
j_call: TRBJ1-4
cdr3_length: 14
cdr3_aa: CSANNRDVNEKLFF

v_call: TRBV20-1
j_call: TRBJ2-3
cdr3_length: 17
cdr3_aa: CSAPSSGLAGDTDTQYF

v_call: TRBV28
j_call: TRBJ1-5
cdr3_length: 11
cdr3_aa: CASRQNQPQHF

v_call: TRBV7-2
j_call: TRBJ1-5
cdr3_length: 13
cdr3_aa: CASSPGESQPQHF

v_call: TRBV29-1
j_call: TRBJ1-1
cdr3_length: 14
cdr3_aa: CSVPSGGMNTEAFF

v_call: TRBV11-1
j_call: TRBJ1-1
cdr3_length: 12
cdr3_aa: CASGTGVTEAFF

v_call: TRBV11-2
j_call: TRBJ2-5
cdr3_length: 14
cdr3_aa: CASGPQGIQETQYF

v_call: TRBV27
j_call: TRBJ2-3
cdr3_length: 16
cdr3_aa: CASSPLRLAGRDTQYF

v_call: TRBV20-1
j_call: TRBJ2-7
cdr3_length: 14
cdr3_aa: CSARDPGRYYEQYF

v_call: TRBV5-6
j_call: TRBJ2-1
cdr3_length: 17
cdr3_aa: CASSQSLAGAGYNEQFF

v_call: TRBV24-1
j_call: TRBJ1-5
cdr3_length: 14
cdr3_aa: CATSDSGRIKPQHF

v_call: TRBV9
j_call: TRBJ2-1
cdr3_length: 15
cdr3_aa: CASSDGSGSYNEQFF

v_call: TRBV20-1
j_call: TRBJ2-7
cdr3_length: 17
cdr3_aa: CSASPSGTFAPRGEQYF

v_call: TRBV7-9
j_call: TRBJ2-7
cdr3_length: 15
cdr3_aa: CASSPPGTSGYEQYF

v_call: TRBV6-5
j_call: TRBJ2-3
cdr3_length: 16
cdr3_aa: CASSPTGRVYTDTQYF

v_call: TRBV28
j_call: TRBJ1-1
cdr3_length: 17
cdr3_aa: CASSITGTGVTRTEAFF

v_call: TRBV30
j_call: TRBJ1-2
cdr3_length: 13
cdr3_aa: CAWSVRGYYGYTF

v_call: TRBV19
j_call: TRBJ1-5
cdr3_length: 14
cdr3_aa: CASSPGQKNQPQHF

v_call: TRBV14
j_call: TRBJ2-2
cdr3_length: 16
cdr3_aa: CASSLRTGGWTGELFF

v_call: TRBV5-1
j_call: TRBJ2-7
cdr3_length: 15
cdr3_aa: CASQQALGVSYEQYF

v_call: TRBV28
j_call: TRBJ1-6
cdr3_length: 16
cdr3_aa: CASRGGSGPYNSPLHF

v_call: TRBV7-2
j_call: TRBJ2-5
cdr3_length: 14
cdr3_aa: CASSPTSHRETQYF

v_call: TRBV11-2
j_call: TRBJ2-1
cdr3_length: 14
cdr3_aa: CASKGGASYNEQFF

v_call: TRBV19
j_call: TRBJ1-5
cdr3_length: 15
cdr3_aa: CASSSYGGRNQPQHF

v_call: TRBV9
j_call: TRBJ2-5
cdr3_length: 15
cdr3_aa: CASSVGGGTQETQYF

v_call: TRBV7-3
j_call: TRBJ1-2
cdr3_length: 15
cdr3_aa: CASSLKAGENYGYTF

v_call: TRBV28
j_call: TRBJ2-7
cdr3_length: 12
cdr3_aa: CASRSGGREQYF

v_call: TRBV18
j_call: TRBJ1-6
cdr3_length: 15
cdr3_aa: CASSQGTGDNSPLHF

v_call: TRBV29-1
j_call: TRBJ1-4
cdr3_length: 15
cdr3_aa: CSVEGVGGTNEKLFF

v_call: TRBV7-9
j_call: TRBJ2-2
cdr3_length: 14
cdr3_aa: CASSLAPNTGELFF

v_call: TRBV4-3
j_call: TRBJ2-3
cdr3_length: 16
cdr3_aa: CASSQRIGGRADTQYF

v_call: TRBV19
j_call: TRBJ1-1
cdr3_length: 16
cdr3_aa: CASSIAQPPLNTEAFF

v_call: TRBV28
j_call: TRBJ2-1
cdr3_length: 11
cdr3_aa: CASSLENEQFF

v_call: TRBV19
j_call: TRBJ2-7
cdr3_length: 14
cdr3_aa: CASTPGQGPYEQYF

v_call: TRBV27
j_call: TRBJ2-2
cdr3_length: 12
cdr3_aa: CASRSPPGELFF

v_call: TRBV5-4
j_call: TRBJ2-3
cdr3_length: 20
cdr3_aa: CASSRAGLAGGPGGTDTQYF

v_call: TRBV11-3
j_call: TRBJ2-1
cdr3_length: 17
cdr3_aa: CASSSETSGSSYNEQFF

v_call: TRBV2
j_call: TRBJ1-2
cdr3_length: 16
cdr3_aa: CASSEALGELNYGYTF

v_call: TRBV6-2/TRBV6-3
j_call: TRBJ2-7
cdr3_length: 20
cdr3_aa: CASSYSVPASGRSDLYEQYF

v_call: TRBV5-1
j_call: TRBJ2-3
cdr3_length: 15
cdr3_aa: CASSYSTGGSDTQYF

v_call: TRBV9
j_call: TRBJ1-1
cdr3_length: 14
cdr3_aa: CASSSDSRDTEAFF